Following are 29 T cell receptor beta chains from one sample sequenced in a study of CD8+ T cells in alopecia areata. Once RNA had been extracted, it was reverse transcribed into cDNA to act as the sequencing template. The data were produced by immunoSEQ multiplex PCR, yet TCRdb's version contains in-frame clones alone and is incomplete. The sample holds a few hundred thousand clones; about 60% are singletons and the top ten take roughly 0.93%. Noted treatment: oral pan-JAK inhibitor, 5-10 mg twice daily. Sequenced material: CD4+ T cells sorted from blood, taken between weeks 51 and 52, from a patient treated with tofacitinib. Every receptor here comes from a human donor with alopecia areata.

This clone has a handful of counts. The chain is built from TRBV15 and TRBJ2-5; D gene ambiguous. The germline V gene encodes CDR1 LNHNV and CDR2 YYDKDF (reference sequence). V lost 1 base to trimming and J lost 4 bases, with 4 bases between them. The CDR3 has 12 residues. The CDR3 loop is CATSRVPETQYF. The CDR3 nucleotides read TGTGCCACCAGCAGAGTCCCAGAGACCCAGTACTTC.

This clone has more than one count but fewer than ten. The J gene is TRBJ1-5, the V gene TRBV9, with 12 bases that match TRBD1. With 0 bases clipped from V and 6 bases from J, the junction kept 7 bases outside the gene matches. The germline V gene encodes CDR1 SGDLS and CDR2 YYNGEE. This CDR3 is 17 amino acids long. In DNA form, the CDR3 reads TGTGCCAGCAGCGTAGGGGACAGGGGGCCCCTGGGTCAGCCCCAGCATTTT. This codes for CASSVGDRGPLGQPQHF.

This clone was seen only a few times. V usage is TRBV6-1 and J usage is TRBJ2-1, with D possibly being TRBD1 (6 bases). The germline CDR1 and CDR2 sequences are MNHNS and SASEGT. The V and J ends lost 6 bases and 4 bases respectively, with 13 bases between them. CDR3 length: 14 residues. Written as DNA, the CDR3 is TGTGCCAGCAGGCTCGGGACACAATACAATGAGCAGTTCTTC. The encoded protein is CASRLGTQYNEQFF.

This sequence joins TRBV29-1 and TRBJ2-3, with 8 nucleotides matching TRBD2. Germline-derived CDR1 and CDR2 are SQVTM and ANQGSEA. The CDR3 loop spans 15 amino acids. V was pared by 4 bases and J by 2 bases, with 8 bases of the junction left unmatched. This CDR3 is CSVVVRGGLTDTQYF. The CDR3 region has the DNA TGCAGCGTTGTCGTACGCGGGGGGCTCACAGATACGCAGTATTTT.

V and J are TRBV5-1 and TRBJ2-4; D remains ambiguous. Germline lookup yields CDR1 SGHRS and CDR2 YFSETQ. CDR3 length equals 13 residues. Trimming pared 4 bases from V and 8 bases from J, leaving 13 bases between. CDR3 nucleotide sequence: TGCGCCAGCAGCGCGGTGGGCGCCTACATTCAGTACTTC. This encodes CASSAVGAYIQYF.

The chain employs TRBV5-6 and TRBJ1-1; 8 nucleotides line up with TRBD1. Germline assignment: CDR1 SGHDT and CDR2 YYEEEE. The CDR3 spans 14 residues. V shed 4 bases and J 2 bases; nucleotides not matched to a gene: 4. The CDR3 reads CASSKTGANTEAFF. CDR3 nucleotides: TGTGCCAGCAGCAAGACAGGGGCTAACACTGAAGCTTTCTTT.

Comments on this clone: The sample has other DNA sequences that encode this CDR3 too. The CDR3 protein is CASSLLGQETQYF. CDR3 DNA: TGTGCCAGCAGTTTGTTAGGCCAAGAGACCCAGTACTTC. This chain connects TRBV27 to TRBJ2-5; no definite D call. Germline V CDR1 and CDR2: MNHEY, SMNVEV (reference sequence). V lost 3 bases to trimming and J lost 1 base, with 6 bases between them. The CDR3 extends over 13 amino acids.

This clone was seen a handful of times. The chain carries TRBV21-1 and TRBJ2-7; the table assigns TRBD2, which was not confirmed against the DNA. TRBV21-1 is recorded as a pseudogene. CDR3 size: 16 residues. CDR3: CASRPYAEGSRGEQYF. The CDR3 region has the DNA TGTGCCAGCAGACCCTACGCGGAGGGCTCACGGGGCGAGCAGTACTTC.

V usage is TRBV6-5 and J usage is TRBJ1-2; a weak D match, TRBD1 (6 bases). This CDR3 is built from 13 residues. V was shortened by 5 bases and J by 7 bases, with 14 bases between the two germline ends. CDR1 is MNHEY and CDR2 is SVGAGI in the germline V gene. DNA of the CDR3: TGTGCCAGCAGTCAGTCACAGGGTAGTGGCTACACCTTC. Translated, it gives CASSQSQGSGYTF.

This clone was found a few times. This chain joins TRBV6-5 and TRBJ1-2; D is undetermined. CDR1 and CDR2 from the germline V gene are MNHEY and SVGAGI. The CDR3 has 15 amino acids. V lost 4 bases to trimming and J lost 8 bases, with 20 bases between them. DNA for the CDR3: TGTGCCAGCAGTTTCCTACAGCCGGGAGAGGAGGGCTACACCTTC. As protein: CASSFLQPGEEGYTF.

The chain joins TRBV29-1 to TRBJ2-1, with a tentative D call TRBD1 (6 bases). The V end was cut by 5 bases, the J end by 8 bases, with 19 bases between. Germline-derived CDR1 and CDR2 are SQVTM and ANQGSEA. This CDR3 comprises 14 residues. The CDR3 region is CSVLGGRTTDEQFF. The CDR3 DNA sequence: TGCAGCGTTCTTGGGGGCCGGACAACTGATGAGCAGTTCTTC.

At least ten counts were recorded for this clone. This chain joins TRBV6-6 and TRBJ1-6; TRBD1 might be the D (6 bases). Trimming removed 8 bases from V and 10 bases from J, with 12 bases in between. Germline V gene sequence: CDR1 MNHNY, CDR2 SVGAGI (reference sequence). The CDR3 contains 12 residues. CDR3 in amino acids: CASGQGRSPLHF. In nucleotides, the CDR3 is TGTGCCAGCGGGCAGGGGCGCTCACCCCTCCACTTT.

The J gene is TRBJ2-7, the V gene TRBV6-5, with D uncertain. The CDR3 runs 12 residues. The ends were cut back, 6 bases at V and 5 bases at J, with 11 bases in the middle. Germline assignment: CDR1 MNHEY and CDR2 SVGAGI. The CDR3 nucleotides are TGTGCCAGCAGGTCCGGCCTCCACGAGCAGTACTTC. As protein: CASRSGLHEQYF.

A word on this clone: This may be a read error, as it is one base from a much larger clone. The chain has TRBV5-6 and TRBJ1-1; D is undetermined. Between the trimmed V and J ends, which lost 2 bases and 1 base, there was a span of 3 bases. The CDR3 length is 12 residues. Germline-derived CDR1 and CDR2 are SGHDT and YYEEEE. The CDR3 loop is CASSFQNTEAFF. The CDR3 DNA reads as TGTGCCAGCAGCTTCCAGAACACTGAAGCTTTCTTT.

The chain's CDR3 is CASSRGQGTFGEKLFF. CDR3 in DNA: TGTGCCAGCTCACGTGGACAGGGGACGTTTGGTGAAAAACTGTTTTTT. This chain links TRBV18 with TRBJ1-4; the match to TRBD1 covers 9 bases. Germline V gene sequence: CDR1 KGHSH, CDR2 LQKENI. The CDR3 loop spans 16 amino acids. V gave up 4 bases and J gave up 7 bases; unmatched junction bases: 10.

The CDR3 bases are TGCAGCGTTGACGCCAGGGGGAGAGAGCAGTACTTC. This sequence encodes CSVDARGREQYF. The V gene is TRBV29-1, the J gene TRBJ2-7; 7 bases are shared with TRBD1. The germline V gene has CDR1 SQVTM and CDR2 ANQGSEA. V lost 3 bases and J lost 7; bases outside the gene matches: 6. CDR3 length equals 12 residues.

The rearrangement links TRBV4-3 to TRBJ1-1; tentative D call: TRBD1 (6 bases). Germline loops: CDR1 LGHNA, CDR2 YSLEER. Trimming removed 3 bases from V and 4 bases from J, with 15 bases in between. The CDR3 is 15 amino acids. CDR3 sequence: CASSHRLTGTTEAFF. The DNA for the CDR3 is TGCGCCAGCAGCCACCGACTTACAGGGACCACTGAAGCTTTCTTT.

This chain uses TRBV27 with TRBJ2-5; D gene unclear. Germline values: CDR1 MNHEY, CDR2 SMNVEV (reference sequence). Trimming stripped 5 bases from V and 5 bases from J, with 18 bases between. The CDR3 runs to 15 residues. The CDR3 DNA reads TGTGCCAGCAGTCGTAGTAGGCTAGGGCGGGAGACCCAGTACTTC. Translating gives CASSRSRLGRETQYF.

Here the CDR3 DNA reads TGCAGCGTTGAGCTGTGGGCCCAAGCCAAAAACATTCAGTACTTC. Residues: CSVELWAQAKNIQYF. The V gene is TRBV29-1, the J gene TRBJ2-4; the D is unclear. CDR1 is SQVTM, CDR2 ANQGSEA, per germline. V lost 3 bases and J lost 0, with 12 bases in between. CDR3 length: 15 residues. Complete variable domain (other parts from reference TRBV29-1 and TRBJ2-4): SAVISQKPSRDICQRGTSLTIQCQVDSQVTMMFWYRQQPGQSLTLIATANQGSEATYESGFVIDKFPISRPNLTFSTLTVSNMSPEDSSIYLCSVELWAQAKNIQYFGAGTRLSVL.

The rearrangement uses TRBV6-5 and TRBJ1-1; D gene unclear. The CDR3 is 15 amino acids. V shed 0 bases and J shed 5 bases, with 13 bases lying between them. Germline V gene sequence: CDR1 MNHEY, CDR2 SVGAGI. In DNA form, the CDR3 reads TGTGCCAGCAGTTACTCGGGAAGCTTAGCAACTGAAGCTTTCTTT. Translation gives CASSYSGSLATEAFF.

This clone was found a few times. The chain recombines TRBV5-6 with TRBJ2-2; 8 bases agree with TRBD1. In germline, CDR1 is SGHDT, CDR2 YYEEEE. The length of the CDR3 is 16 residues. Trimming removed 0 bases from V and 9 bases from J; junction bases left unmatched: 10. DNA of the CDR3: TGTGCCAGCAGCTTGGAAGTGGGGACAGGTGTCCGGGAGCTGTTTTTT. Amino acids: CASSLEVGTGVRELFF. Drawing the rest from reference TRBV5-6 and TRBJ2-2, the complete variable domain is DAGVTQSPTHLIKTRGQQVTLRCSPKSGHDTVSWYQQALGQGPQFIFQYYEEEERQRGNFPDRFSGHQFPNYSSELNVNALLLGDSALYLCASSLEVGTGVRELFFGEGSRLTVL.

The sample holds a few counts of this clone. The gene calls are TRBV7-9 and TRBJ2-2; D may be TRBD1 (5 bases). In germline, CDR1 is SEHNR, CDR2 FQNEAQ (reference sequence). With 5 bases removed from V and 4 bases from J, the gap between germline ends came to 8 bases. The CDR3 consists of 13 residues. CDR3 in amino acids: CASSPDSTGELFF. DNA for the CDR3: TGTGCCAGCAGCCCCGACAGCACCGGGGAGCTGTTTTTT.

This chain joins TRBV27 and TRBJ2-5, with D possibly called TRBD1 or TRBD2 (6 bases each). The CDR3 has 13 amino acids. The V gene lost 3 bases and the J gene lost 9 bases, with 14 bases spanning the gap. The germline V gene encodes CDR1 MNHEY and CDR2 SMNVEV (reference sequence). CDR3 residues: CASSFADRGPQYF. The DNA of the CDR3 is TGTGCCAGCAGTTTTGCAGACCGGGGGCCCCAGTACTTC.

The chain employs TRBV7-2 and TRBJ2-5, with TRBD1 matching 8 bases. The V gene end was trimmed by 5 bases and the J gene end by 4 bases; junction bases not matched to a gene: 9. Germline CDR1 is SGHTA and CDR2 is FQGNSA. This CDR3 comprises 15 residues. The CDR3, as DNA: TGTGCCAGCAGCCTTTCATCCGACAGGGGAGAGACCCAGTACTTC. Translation: CASSLSSDRGETQYF. Together with reference TRBV7-2 and TRBJ2-5, the CDR3 gives the full variable domain: GAGVSQSPSNKVTEKGKDVELRCDPISGHTALYWYRQSLGQGLEFLIYFQGNSAPDKSGLPSDRFSAERTGGSVSTLTIQRTQQEDSAVYLCASSLSSDRGETQYFGPGTRLLVL.

This clone occurred a few times. Other DNA sequences within the sample encode an identical CDR3. As DNA, the CDR3 is TGTGCCTGGAGGGGAACCGTGAACACCGGGGAGCTGTTTTTT. This encodes CAWRGTVNTGELFF. The rearrangement uses TRBV30 and TRBJ2-2; D unclear. V was cut by 3 bases and J by 1 base, with 9 bases left in between. This CDR3 spans 14 amino acids. Germline lookup yields CDR1 GTSNPN and CDR2 SVGIG (reference sequence).

The sample holds one count of this clone. This chain links TRBV5-4 with TRBJ2-7; D is unresolved. Per germline, CDR1 SGHNT and CDR2 YYREEE (reference sequence). The CDR3 extends over 13 amino acids. With 9 bases removed from V and 2 bases from J, the gap between germline ends came to 15 bases. CDR3 sequence reads: CATAKWETYEQYF. CDR3 nucleotides: TGTGCCACCGCGAAGTGGGAAACCTACGAGCAGTACTTC. The full variable domain, completed using reference TRBV5-4 and TRBJ2-7, is ETGVTQSPTHLIKTRGQQVTLRCSSQSGHNTVSWYQQALGQGPQFIFQYYREEENGRGNFPPRFSGLQFPNYSSELNVNALELDDSALYLCATAKWETYEQYFGPGTRLTVT.

The chain joins TRBV29-1 to TRBJ1-4, with a tentative D call TRBD1 (6 bases). The germline CDR1 and CDR2 sequences are SQVTM and ANQGSEA. The CDR3 consists of 13 residues. V was cut by 5 bases and J by 7 bases, with 14 bases left in between. The DNA for the CDR3 is TGCAGCGTTTCTAACAGGGTTGGTGAAAAACTGTTTTTT. Translated: CSVSNRVGEKLFF.

The rearrangement uses TRBV7-3 and TRBJ2-3; 12 bases align to TRBD2. The CDR3 runs 17 residues. With V trimmed by 2 bases and J by 3 bases, 6 bases remained unmatched. Germline CDR1 reads SGHTA; CDR2 reads FQGTGA. CDR3 nucleotide sequence: TGTGCCAGCAGCTTAGACCCTAGCGGGGGGGCGACAGATACGCAGTATTTT. Translated: CASSLDPSGGATDTQYF.

This clone was recorded a few times. The chain has TRBV9 and TRBJ2-5, with D possibly being TRBD1 (6 bases). Trimming pared 4 bases from V and 1 base from J, leaving 11 bases between. This CDR3 has 14 amino acids. Looked up from germline, CDR1 is SGDLS and CDR2 is YYNGEE. The CDR3 DNA reads as TGTGCCAGCAGCCCTGGACAGAGCCAAGAGACCCAGTACTTC. Protein: CASSPGQSQETQYF. Drawing the rest from reference TRBV9 and TRBJ2-5, the complete variable domain is DSGVTQTPKHLITATGQRVTLRCSPRSGDLSVYWYQQSLDQGLQFLIQYYNGEERAKGNILERFSAQQFPDLHSELNLSSLELGDSALYFCASSPGQSQETQYFGPGTRLLVL.